This T cell receptor (beta chain) was recorded in a study of cytomegalovirus exposure and HLA in healthy donors. Points from the study as a whole: Fewer N-insertions (relative to the approximately 670-donor mean) were reportedly seen in an Asian-associated ancestry cluster in a later analysis. TCR association rates varied by HLA locus in a later analysis, with DRB1 highest and HLA-C lowest. Association of roughly 17,000 TCR beta sequences with HLA alleles was found at 0.05 false discovery rate in a later analysis.

In regard to this clone: Its antigen is still unknown.

The donors gave bone marrow, and they were healthy. The study ran its PCR with 60 Vbeta and 13 Jbeta primers. Libraries were prepared by immunoSEQ multiplex PCR; TCRdb keeps only in-frame clonotypes and omits some of them. The sample lists 150,000 or so clones, 72% occurring once. The clonotype comes from a human donor in good health. Sequencing was carried out using PBMCs.

The CDR3 sequence: CSAVPTSGGAAGANVLTF. The CDR3 region has the DNA TGCAGCGCCGTACCGACTAGCGGGGGGGCCGCTGGGGCCAACGTCCTGACTTTC. The J gene is TRBJ2-6, the V gene TRBV29-1; 14 bases align to TRBD2. The CDR3 loop spans 18 amino acids. The V and J ends lost 7 bases and 2 bases, in that order; junction bases with no gene match: 10. Germline loops: CDR1 SQVTM, CDR2 ANQGSEA. Together with reference TRBV29-1 and TRBJ2-6, the CDR3 gives the full variable domain: SAVISQKPSRDICQRGTSLTIQCQVDSQVTMMFWYRQQPGQSLTLIATANQGSEATYESGFVIDKFPISRPNLTFSTLTVSNMSPEDSSIYLCSAVPTSGGAAGANVLTFGAGSRLTVL.